The 21 T cell receptor beta chains given below trace back to one sample, sequenced in a study of response to subunit inactivated influenza vaccine. MiXCR was run by TCRdb on the RT-PCR reads, yielding one entry per CDR3 protein. In the table there are around 320,000 distinct CDR3 sequences, 22% of which are singletons. The sequenced sample was PBMCs from blood, obtained 21 months after vaccination. The receptors come from a man between 50 and 69 years old who received an inactivated influenza vaccine.

This clonotype came up a few times. CDR3 DNA sequence: TGTGCCATCAGCCAGGACCCCTACGAGCAGTACTTC. The encoded protein is CAISQDPYEQYF. V gene TRBV10-3 combines with J gene TRBJ2-7; D is unresolved. The CDR3 consists of 12 residues. Germline V gene lookup returns CDR1 ENHRY and CDR2 SYGVKD. Trimming left V 6 bases short and J 2 bases short, with 8 bases between.

CDR3 sequence reads: CASSLGAHRDPDTQYF. CDR3 nucleotides: TGTGCCAGCAGTTTAGGGGCCCACCGGGACCCAGATACGCAGTATTTT. V usage is TRBV12-3 or TRBV12-4 and J usage is TRBJ2-3; D could derive from TRBD1 or TRBD2 (5 bases each). This CDR3 comprises 16 residues. V was trimmed by 1 base and J by 4 bases, leaving 15 bases between them.

In its sample, this clonotype was seen many times. The chain recombines TRBV5-1 with TRBJ1-6; 7 bases align to TRBD1. Germline V gives CDR1 SGHRS, CDR2 YFSETQ. This CDR3 has 13 amino acids. V lost 4 bases and J lost 14; bases outside the gene matches: 9. CDR3 bases: TGCGCCAGCAGCCCAGGACAGGAAAAGACCCTCCACTTT. This codes for CASSPGQEKTLHF.

The chain combines TRBV5-1 with TRBJ2-7; D is uncertain. This CDR3 has 14 residues. In germline, CDR1 is SGHRS, CDR2 YFSETQ. V was pared by 4 bases and J by 2 bases, with 13 bases between. The CDR3 nucleotides read TGCGCCAGCAGCCGCGCCTACCAAGCCTACGAGCAGTACTTC. Protein product: CASSRAYQAYEQYF.

This clonotype has only a few counts. The chain recombines TRBV18 with TRBJ1-4; D not certain. Germline CDR1 is KGHSH and CDR2 is LQKENI. The CDR3 is 13 residues long. V was clipped by 8 bases and J by 2 bases, with 9 bases between them. The DNA for the CDR3 is TGTGCCAGCCAAAGGGCTACTAATGAAAAACTGTTTTTT. This encodes CASQRATNEKLFF.

The table lists this clonotype with a count of one. The chain employs TRBV12-3 or TRBV12-4 and TRBJ2-1, with 14 bases aligning to TRBD2. V lost 6 bases and J lost 8; bases outside the gene matches: 6. The CDR3 has 15 amino acids. CDR3 sequence (DNA): TGTGCCAGCAGCACCGGGACTAGCGGGAGCTATGAGCAGTTCTTC. Translated: CASSTGTSGSYEQFF.

Only a few counts were recorded for this clonotype. The chain combines TRBV4-2 with TRBJ1-4; TRBD1 aligns across 8 bases. The junction had 8 bases not matched to a gene; V was cut back by 6 bases and J by 8 bases. Germline CDR1 and CDR2: LGHNA and YNFKEQ. The length of the CDR3 is 14 residues. The CDR3, as DNA: TGTGCCAGCAGAATTGGACAGGGAGGGGAAAAACTGTTTTTT. It is translated as CASRIGQGGEKLFF.

The chain has TRBV6-2 or TRBV6-3 and TRBJ1-1; tentatively, D is TRBD1 (5 bases). The length of the CDR3 is 14 residues. The V end lost 6 bases, the J end lost 1 base, and 12 bases lay between the germline ends. The germline V gene has CDR1 MNHEY and CDR2 SVGEGT. CDR3 region: CASRGGTPNTEAFF. CDR3 nucleotide sequence: TGTGCCAGCAGGGGAGGGACCCCGAACACTGAAGCTTTCTTT.

The chain employs TRBV7-9 and TRBJ2-2; D might be TRBD1 or TRBD2, each matching 5 bases. Germline V CDR1 and CDR2: SEHNR, FQNEAQ (reference sequence). This CDR3 contains 15 residues. The V and J ends lost 4 bases and 6 bases respectively, with 15 bases between them. The CDR3 coding sequence is TGTGCCAGCAGCTGGGACGGAGACTTGGCCGGGGAGCTGTTTTTT. Translating gives CASSWDGDLAGELFF.

As to this clonotype: Sequence at one end of the junction differs from germline and may be a read error. CDR3 nucleotides: TGTGCCAGCAGTTTAAGGGCAGGGGATAATTCACCCCTCCAATTT. Translating it yields CASSLRAGDNSPLQF. J is TRBJ1-6 and V is TRBV12-3 or TRBV12-4; possibly TRBD1 for D (6 bases). The CDR3 sequence is 15 residues long.

The chain carries TRBV24-1 and TRBJ1-1; D uncertain. The CDR3 runs 13 residues. CDR1 and CDR2 from the germline V gene are KGHDR and SFDVKD. V lost 3 bases and J 6 bases, leaving 10 bases between the germline ends. CDR3 in DNA: TGTGCCACCAGTGATCCTGGACGGGCTGAAGCTTTCTTT. It encodes CATSDPGRAEAFF.

This clonotype was found once. The rearrangement uses TRBV27 and TRBJ2-5; TRBD2 aligns across 9 bases. Germline-derived CDR1 and CDR2 are MNHEY and SMNVEV (reference sequence). The CDR3 is 15 amino acids. Losses at the gene ends were 1 base for V and 3 bases for J; bases not matched to a gene: 3. The CDR3 region is CASSLLASGKETQYF. In DNA form, the CDR3 reads TGTGCCAGCAGTTTATTGGCTAGCGGGAAAGAGACCCAGTACTTC.

V gene TRBV5-1 combines with J gene TRBJ2-4; TRBD2 agrees at 16 bases. The CDR3 is made up of 18 amino acids. CDR1 and CDR2 (germline): SGHRS, YFSETQ. V was clipped by 4 bases and J by 7 bases; unmatched bases: 11. The CDR3 region is CASSPSGTSGRARNIQYF. DNA for the CDR3: TGCGCCAGCAGCCCGTCCGGGACTAGCGGGAGGGCAAGGAACATTCAGTACTTC.

Only a few counts were recorded for this clonotype. The chain has TRBV10-3 and TRBJ2-7; 9 nucleotides match TRBD1. This CDR3 comprises 14 residues. Germline CDR1 ENHRY, CDR2 SYGVKD. J was trimmed by 1 base and V by 6 bases; bases with no gene match: 4. CDR3: CAIRGQGGSYEQYF. In DNA form, the CDR3 reads TGTGCCATCAGGGGACAGGGTGGTTCCTACGAGCAGTACTTC.

The table lists this clonotype with a few counts. This chain uses TRBV5-1 with TRBJ1-2; 7 positions agree with TRBD1. This CDR3 has 13 amino acids. The V gene end was trimmed by 0 bases and the J gene end by 5 bases; junction bases not matched to a gene: 1. Looked up from germline, CDR1 is SGHRS and CDR2 is YFSETQ. The CDR3 sequence is CASSLATGYGYTF. CDR3 in DNA: TGCGCCAGCAGCTTGGCGACAGGGTATGGCTACACCTTC.

This clonotype was counted at least ten times. The CDR3 region has the DNA TGTGCCAGCAGCCCCCGTCGGGTCAGGGGGTTCGAGACCCAGTACTTC. It codes for CASSPRRVRGFETQYF. The chain combines TRBV7-8 with TRBJ2-5; 7 bases align to TRBD1. Germline-derived CDR1 and CDR2 are SGHVS and FQNEAQ. The CDR3 has 16 amino acids. The V segment lost 5 bases and the J segment 5 bases; nucleotides outside the gene matches: 14.

This chain links TRBV5-5 with TRBJ1-6; 8 bases are a match to TRBD1. Trimming took 6 bases from V and 10 from J; bases not matched to a gene: 6. In germline, CDR1 is SGHKS, CDR2 YYEKEE (reference sequence). The CDR3 is made up of 13 amino acids. CDR3 DNA sequence: TGTGCCAGCAAGACGACAGGGGCCTCACCCCTCCACTTT. It codes for CASKTTGASPLHF.

The chain has TRBV29-1 and TRBJ2-3; TRBD1 matches at 8 bases. V dropped 6 bases and J dropped 0; count of bases not matched to a gene: 5. The CDR3 covers 14 residues. Germline V gene sequence: CDR1 SQVTM, CDR2 ANQGSEA. The CDR3 protein is CSVMDRASTDTQYF. CDR3 sequence (DNA): TGCAGCGTCATGGACAGGGCCAGCACAGATACGCAGTATTTT.

The chain uses TRBV11-1 and TRBJ2-1; no definite D call. The germline CDR1 and CDR2 sequences are SGHAT and FQDESV (reference sequence). The V gene lost 3 bases and the J gene lost 4 bases, with 13 bases spanning the gap. This CDR3 comprises 15 residues. The CDR3 protein is CASSFSGRRYNEQFF. The CDR3 DNA sequence: TGTGCCAGCAGCTTTTCGGGCAGGAGATACAATGAGCAGTTCTTC.

The table lists this clonotype with a count of one. V and J are TRBV11-2 and TRBJ2-5; maybe TRBD2 (6 bases). Germline V gene sequence: CDR1 SGHAT, CDR2 FQNNGV. V lost 5 bases and J 5 bases, leaving 21 bases between the germline ends. The CDR3 is 16 residues long. The CDR3 DNA reads TGTGCCAGCAGCGGCCGGGACTGGCGAAGAGGGGAGACCCAGTACTTC. Residues: CASSGRDWRRGETQYF. Full variable domain (outside the CDR3, taken from reference TRBV11-2 and TRBJ2-5): EAGVAQSPRYKIIEKRQSVAFWCNPISGHATLYWYQQILGQGPKLLIQFQNNGVVDDSQLPKDRFSAERLKGVDSTLKIQPAKLEDSAVYLCASSGRDWRRGETQYFGPGTRLLVL.

The V and J genes are TRBV6-1 and TRBJ1-3; D is ambiguous. Germline-derived CDR1 and CDR2 are MNHNS and SASEGT. V lost 5 bases to trimming and J lost 1 base, with 3 bases between them. The CDR3 runs 12 residues. CDR3 in amino acids: CASSKSGNTIYF. CDR3 nucleotide sequence: TGTGCCAGCAGTAAATCTGGAAACACCATATATTTT.